The clone carrying this T cell receptor beta chain has only a few counts. Its specificity is not known. CDR3 length: 13 amino acids. V lost 3 bases and J lost 7, with 14 bases in between. Germline V CDR1 and CDR2: SGHRS, YFSETQ. These data originate in a study of graft-versus-host responses after intestinal transplantation. Looking at the study overall: Among the recipients, transplants were multivisceral, liver-intestinal, or isolated intestinal. Anti-thymocyte globulin served as induction for all recipients, who then took tacrolimus and steroids for about three years. Study-level points and caveats: In recipient marrow, GvH clones were found, and some appeared first in ileum or blood. Individuals who had graft-donor T cell macrochimerism had allografts that showed high graft-versus-host to host-versus-graft clonal ratios.

This table comes from immunoSEQ multiplex PCR, and its TCRdb copy is limited to in-frame clones, with some not included. The repertoire holds over 35,000 clones, roughly 89% seen once, with 2% to 3% in the top ten. Sequencing was performed on PBMCs, taken 314 days after intestinal transplant. V and J are TRBV5-1 and TRBJ2-7; D remains unclear. The receptor's source is a human patient who received an intestinal transplant, so some T cells may come from the graft donor. The chain's CDR3 is CASSSQNLKEQYF. The CDR3 bases are TGCGCCAGCAGCTCTCAAAATTTGAAGGAGCAGTACTTC. The variable domain in full, with the rest retrieved from reference TRBV5-1 and TRBJ2-7, is KAGVTQTPRYLIKTRGQQVTLSCSPISGHRSVSWYQQTPGQGLQFLFEYFSETQRNKGNFPGRFSGRQFSNSRSEMNVSTLELGDSALYLCASSSQNLKEQYFGPGTRLTVT.